The present entry profiles one T cell receptor (beta chain) with its context. This table comes from immunoSEQ multiplex PCR, and its TCRdb copy is limited to in-frame clones, with some not included. The sample yields approximately 44,000 clones, approximately 83% seen once. Enrollment shut out patients with autoimmune disease history or systemic immunosuppression. Germline values: CDR1 SGHNT, CDR2 YYREEE (reference sequence). V was pared by 2 bases and J by 0 bases, with 8 bases between. CDR3 length: 14 residues. This record comes from a study of OX40 agonist ivuxolimab in advanced cancers. Study-wide background: Ivuxolimab is a fully human IgG2 antibody that activates OX40 (CD134). Under the entry rules, prior anti-PD-1, anti-PD-L1 or anti-CTLA-4 therapy was allowed, and about 38% had some. People in dose escalation had one of these cancers: hepatocellular carcinoma, melanoma, renal cell or head and neck cancer.

Specimen: CD4+ or CD8+ T cells sorted from blood, collected in a trial of the OX40 agonist ivuxolimab. J is TRBJ2-5 and V is TRBV5-4; D gene ambiguous. This TCR was recovered from an adult with an advanced solid tumor such as melanoma, head and neck, liver or kidney cancer. The CDR3 sequence is CASSLVSNQETQYF. CDR3 nucleotide sequence: TGTGCCAGCAGCTTAGTTTCGAACCAAGAGACCCAGTACTTC. Complete variable domain (other parts from reference TRBV5-4 and TRBJ2-5): ETGVTQSPTHLIKTRGQQVTLRCSSQSGHNTVSWYQQALGQGPQFIFQYYREEENGRGNFPPRFSGLQFPNYSSELNVNALELDDSALYLCASSLVSNQETQYFGPGTRLLVL.